The T cell receptor beta chain under discussion was sequenced for a study of radiotherapy plus CTLA-4 blockade in lung cancer. The study, taken as a whole, reports: Tumor-derived TCR clones expanded in blood after radiotherapy plus ipilimumab.

Ipilimumab-mediated CTLA-4 blockade plus focal radiation was given to patients having chemo-refractory metastatic non-small-cell lung cancer. Germline V gene lookup returns CDR1 SGHTA and CDR2 FQGTGA. The V gene lost 2 bases and the J gene lost 4 bases, with 10 bases spanning the gap. The CDR3 is made up of 14 amino acids. Remarks on this clone: Its target is unknown.

Method: immunoSEQ multiplex PCR; TCRdb's copy keeps in-frame clones and lacks some. The repertoire includes roughly 120,000 clones, roughly four fifths of them detected once, and roughly 3.1% sits in the top ten. V usage is TRBV7-3 and J usage is TRBJ2-3, with D tentatively TRBD1 or TRBD2 (6 bases each). This TCR was sampled from a human donor with non-small cell lung cancer that progressed on radiotherapy plus ipilimumab. Some clones in this sample may be carry-over from other donors' samples. Sequenced here: peripheral blood, sampled from a patient treated with radiotherapy plus ipilimumab. CDR3 DNA sequence: TGTGCCAGCAGCTTAGGAGGGGGACCAGATACGCAGTATTTT. It yields the protein CASSLGGGPDTQYF.